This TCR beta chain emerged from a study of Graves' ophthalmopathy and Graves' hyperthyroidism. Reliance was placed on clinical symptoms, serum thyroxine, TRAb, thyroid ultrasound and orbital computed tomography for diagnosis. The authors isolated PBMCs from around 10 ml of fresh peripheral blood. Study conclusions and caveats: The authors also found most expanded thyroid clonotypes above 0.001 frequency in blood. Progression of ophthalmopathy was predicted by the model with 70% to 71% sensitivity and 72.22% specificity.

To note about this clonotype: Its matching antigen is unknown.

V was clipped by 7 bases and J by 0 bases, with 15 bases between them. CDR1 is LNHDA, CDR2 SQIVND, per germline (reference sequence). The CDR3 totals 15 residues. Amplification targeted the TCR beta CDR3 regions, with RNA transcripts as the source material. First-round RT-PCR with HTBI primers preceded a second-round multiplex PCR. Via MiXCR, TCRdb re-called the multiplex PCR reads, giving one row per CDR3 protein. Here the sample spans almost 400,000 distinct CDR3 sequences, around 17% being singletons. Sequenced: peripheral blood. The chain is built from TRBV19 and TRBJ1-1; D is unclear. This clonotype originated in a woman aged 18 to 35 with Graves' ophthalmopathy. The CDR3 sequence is CASNKAPGMNTEAFF. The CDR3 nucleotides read TGTGCCAGTAATAAGGCCCCTGGTATGAACACTGAAGCTTTCTTT.